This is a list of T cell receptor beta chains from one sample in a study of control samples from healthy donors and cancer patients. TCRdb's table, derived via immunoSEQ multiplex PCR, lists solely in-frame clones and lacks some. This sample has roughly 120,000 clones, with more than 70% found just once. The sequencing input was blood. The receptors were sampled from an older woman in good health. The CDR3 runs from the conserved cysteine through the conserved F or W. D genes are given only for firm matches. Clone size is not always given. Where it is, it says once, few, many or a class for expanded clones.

CDR3aa: CASSQTTGGTEAFF; CDR3nt: TGTGCCAGCAGCCAGACGACAGGGGGCACTGAAGCTTTCTTT; v_gene: TRBV3-1/TRBV3-2; abundance: NA; j_gene: TRBJ1-1; d_gene: TRBD1
CDR3aa: CASRPLTSEYNEQFF; CDR3nt: TGTGCCAGCAGACCATTGACTAGCGAGTACAATGAGCAGTTCTTC; v_gene: TRBV11-2; abundance: NA; j_gene: TRBJ2-1; d_gene: TRBD2
CDR3aa: CASSQNAGEPQHF; CDR3nt: TGCGCCAGCAGCCAAAATGCTGGGGAGCCCCAGCATTTT; v_gene: TRBV4-3; abundance: NA; j_gene: TRBJ1-5; d_gene: NA
CDR3aa: CASSIPTSGGTGELFF; CDR3nt: TGTGCCAGTAGTATACCAACTAGCGGGGGCACCGGGGAGCTGTTTTTT; v_gene: TRBV19; abundance: NA; j_gene: TRBJ2-2; d_gene: TRBD2
CDR3aa: CASSVGQGGSTNYGYTF; CDR3nt: TGTGCCAGCAGCGTTGGACAGGGGGGGTCTACTAACTATGGCTACACCTTC; v_gene: TRBV7-9; abundance: NA; j_gene: TRBJ1-2; d_gene: TRBD1
CDR3aa: CASSGGQGPAYGYTF; CDR3nt: TGCGCCAGCAGTGGGGGACAGGGACCCGCCTATGGCTACACCTTC; v_gene: TRBV10-2; abundance: NA; j_gene: TRBJ1-2; d_gene: TRBD1
CDR3aa: CASSLGPGQHNYGYTF; CDR3nt: TGTGCCAGCAGCTTAGGCCCAGGACAACATAACTATGGCTACACCTTC; v_gene: TRBV7-9; abundance: NA; j_gene: TRBJ1-2; d_gene: NA
CDR3aa: CASSESNNQPQHF; CDR3nt: TGTGCCAGCAGTGAATCGAACAATCAGCCCCAGCATTTT; v_gene: TRBV6-1; abundance: few; j_gene: TRBJ1-5; d_gene: NA
CDR3aa: CASSLDGYQPQHF; CDR3nt: TGTGCCAGCAGCTTAGACGGGTATCAGCCCCAGCATTTT; v_gene: TRBV7-9; abundance: NA; j_gene: TRBJ1-5; d_gene: NA
CDR3aa: CSVGGRGAYGYTF; CDR3nt: TGCAGCGTTGGGGGCAGGGGGGCCTATGGCTACACCTTC; v_gene: TRBV29-1; abundance: NA; j_gene: TRBJ1-2; d_gene: TRBD1
CDR3aa: CASSPPGLAGANNEQFF; CDR3nt: TGTGCCAGCTCACCACCGGGGTTAGCGGGGGCTAACAATGAGCAGTTCTTC; v_gene: TRBV18; abundance: NA; j_gene: TRBJ2-1; d_gene: TRBD2
CDR3aa: CASSLVGRGVTQYF; CDR3nt: TGTGCCAGCAGCTTAGTCGGCAGGGGGGTGACCCAGTACTTC; v_gene: TRBV11-2; abundance: NA; j_gene: TRBJ2-5; d_gene: NA
CDR3aa: CASRGTYEQYF; CDR3nt: TGTGCCAGCAGGGGTACCTACGAGCAGTACTTC; v_gene: TRBV12-3/TRBV12-4; abundance: NA; j_gene: TRBJ2-7; d_gene: NA
CDR3aa: CASSLGPSGGGELFF; CDR3nt: TGTGCCAGCAGCTTAGGGCCTAGCGGGGGTGGGGAGCTGTTTTTT; v_gene: TRBV7-2; abundance: NA; j_gene: TRBJ2-2; d_gene: TRBD2
CDR3aa: CASRLGLAGGGTDTQYF; CDR3nt: TGTGCAAGTCGCTTGGGACTAGCGGGGGGGGGCACAGATACGCAGTATTTT; v_gene: TRBV12-2; abundance: NA; j_gene: TRBJ2-3; d_gene: NA